This T cell receptor (beta chain) stems from a study of blood T cells in healthy people across ages. Whole-study results and caveats: TCR beta diversity per million T cells fell roughly linearly with age. There was no known CMV status for donors, so expanded clonotype changes were possibly confounded.

The length of the CDR3 is 19 residues. Germline V gives CDR1 ENHRY, CDR2 SYGVKD. Deletions cut 1 base from V and 0 bases from J, with 16 bases between. Turning to this clonotype: Its antigen is currently unknown.

A J-beta primer mix and a sample-barcoded 5' primer were used in a second PCR of about 7 to 11 cycles. TCRdb itself ran the 5' RACE reads through MiXCR, one entry per CDR3 protein. The sample shows almost 1 million distinct CDR3 sequences, about 53% of them seen only once. This rearrangement joins TRBV10-3 to TRBJ2-6; possible D gene TRBD2, 6 bases. The specimen was blood. This TCR was recovered from a woman in her sixties in good health. The CDR3 spells CAISEWGGRENSGANVLTF. In nucleotides, the CDR3 is TGTGCCATCAGTGAGTGGGGAGGAAGGGAGAACTCTGGGGCCAACGTCCTGACTTTC.